These 11 T cell receptor beta chains originate from one sample sequenced in a study of blood T cells in healthy people across ages. A second 7 to 11 cycle PCR used barcoded and J-beta primers. One entry per CDR3 protein, called by TCRdb with MiXCR from the 5' RACE reads. The profile covers fewer than 800,000 distinct CDR3 sequences, with under 25% appearing a single time and approximately 3.6% taken by the ten largest. Sequenced sample: blood. The receptors originated from a man in his sixties or seventies in good health.

The chain recombines TRBV4-3 with TRBJ2-5; D is unclear. V lost 0 bases to trimming and J lost 5 bases, with 19 bases between them. CDR1 is LGHNA and CDR2 is YSLEER in the germline V gene. The CDR3 consists of 17 residues. This CDR3 is CASSQDIGQRVVETQYF. For the CDR3, the DNA is TGCGCCAGCAGCCAAGATATAGGGCAGCGTGTTGTGGAGACCCAGTACTTC.

V gene TRBV15 combines with J gene TRBJ2-3, with TRBD2 matching 9 bases. Trimming at V came to 4 bases and at J to 5 bases, leaving 10 bases not matched to a gene. This CDR3 region has 16 residues. Germline loops: CDR1 LNHNV, CDR2 YYDKDF (reference sequence). As DNA, the CDR3 is TGTGCCACCAGCACCGGGGTAGCGGGAGCCCAAGATACGCAGTATTTT. This encodes CATSTGVAGAQDTQYF.

This clonotype was picked up a small number of times. V and J are TRBV21-1 and TRBJ1-1; the table's TRBD1 call for D was not verified on the DNA. TRBV21-1 is recorded as a pseudogene. This CDR3 is built from 17 residues. The CDR3 nucleotides read TGTGCCAGCAGCAACTCGGACAGAGCACTGATGAACACTGAAGCTTTCTTT. This codes for CASSNSDRALMNTEAFF.

In its sample, this clonotype was seen a few times. The chain employs TRBV20-1 and TRBJ2-5, with D perhaps given as TRBD1 or TRBD2 (5 bases each). The CDR3 totals 12 residues. V was shortened by 2 bases and J by 5 bases, with 9 bases between the two germline ends. Germline assignment: CDR1 DFQATT and CDR2 SNEGSKA (reference sequence). The CDR3 protein is CSARIGDETQYF. Written as DNA, the CDR3 is TGCAGTGCTAGAATCGGGGACGAGACCCAGTACTTC.

The CDR3 DNA reads TGTGCCAGCAGCCTAAAAGGGCAGACTAGCGACAATGAGCAGTTCTTC. Its protein product is CASSLKGQTSDNEQFF. The chain links TRBV7-3 to TRBJ2-1; 8 bases are a match to TRBD2. CDR1 is SGHTA, CDR2 FQGTGA, per germline. The ends lost 5 bases at V and 5 bases at J; junction bases unmatched: 11. There are 16 residues in the CDR3.

About this clonotype: At one end, the junction sequence differs from germline, possibly due to a read error. This chain uses TRBV2 with TRBJ1-6; D may be TRBD1 (6 bases). Looked up from germline, CDR1 is SNHLY and CDR2 is FYNNEI. This CDR3 has 16 residues. The CDR3 nucleotides read TGTACCAGCAGTGAGGCAGGGGTTTTGCATAATTCACCCCTCCACTTT. Translated, it gives CTSSEAGVLHNSPLHF.

This clonotype was seen repeatedly, ten times or more. V usage is TRBV3-1 and J usage is TRBJ2-1; TRBD2 matches at 12 bases. The CDR3 contains 15 residues. Trimming cost V 6 bases and J 6 bases; bases outside gene matches: 6. Germline loops: CDR1 LGHDT, CDR2 YNNKEL (reference sequence). The DNA of the CDR3 is TGTGCCAGCAGTCTAACTAGCGGGAGGTCCAATGAGCAGTTCTTC. This translates into CASSLTSGRSNEQFF.

There are many counts of this clonotype. This chain links TRBV10-3 with TRBJ2-4; D possibly uses TRBD1 or TRBD2 (6 bases each). This CDR3 comprises 16 residues. The V and J ends lost 2 bases and 9 bases respectively, with 20 bases between them. CDR1 is ENHRY and CDR2 is SYGVKD in the germline V gene. The CDR3 DNA is TGTGCCATCAGTGAGACTAGGGGGGAAATCCTTGGCATTCAGTACTTC. This codes for CAISETRGEILGIQYF.

This clonotype was counted at least ten times. J is TRBJ1-1 and V is TRBV27; the D is unclear. Trimming took off 0 bases at V and 0 bases at J, with 8 bases between the two ends. This CDR3 spans 15 amino acids. Germline V gene sequence: CDR1 MNHEY, CDR2 SMNVEV (reference sequence). The CDR3 is CASSLSFGLNTEAFF. In DNA, the CDR3 is TGTGCCAGCAGTTTATCTTTTGGGTTGAACACTGAAGCTTTCTTT.

This chain links TRBV6-7 with TRBJ1-2; 7 bases are shared with TRBD1. TRBV6-7 is labeled an ORF, and its function is uncertain. The CDR3 is 14 residues long. V shed 6 bases and J 7 bases; nucleotides not matched to a gene: 11. In DNA, the CDR3 is TGTGCCAGCAGACTCCTACAGGGGAAAAGTGGCTACACCTTC. Translated: CASRLLQGKSGYTF.

This clonotype was counted only a few times. V gene TRBV2 combines with J gene TRBJ2-1, with no clear D. V lost 5 bases and J 5 bases, leaving 10 bases between the germline ends. The germline V gene has CDR1 SNHLY and CDR2 FYNNEI. The CDR3 has 13 residues. The CDR3 spells CASSLKVDNEQFF. Written as DNA, the CDR3 is TGTGCCAGCAGTCTGAAAGTCGACAATGAGCAGTTCTTC. The whole variable domain, remainder taken from reference TRBV2 and TRBJ2-1, is EPEVTQTPSHQVTQMGQEVILRCVPISNHLYFYWYRQILGQKVEFLVSFYNNEISEKSEIFDDQFSVERPDGSNFTLKIRSTKLEDSAMYFCASSLKVDNEQFFGPGTRLTVL.